This paragraph reports one TCR beta chain. Its antigen remains undetermined. Base qualities are not recorded, but no much larger clone differs from it by a single base. The data stem from a study of cytomegalovirus exposure and HLA in healthy donors (TCRdb year 2017). For the wider study: An earlier analysis of around 600 of the donors reported about 250 Gb of sequence data and 117 million unique TCR beta sequences from 150 million to 200 million T cells. The study used immunosequencing to profile the T cell repertoires of 666 subjects and linked those repertoires to cytomegalovirus serostatus. Donor age, sex, ethnicity and CMV serostatus were collected together with the repertoire data. Every discovery cohort repertoire had been produced on one sequencing platform. The aim of the study was to test whether cataloging public T cell receptors could identify signatures of past pathogen exposure. The genetic ancestry cluster associated with self-reported Caucasian donors included 81% of the 300 to 400 genotyped donors. About 5 DR-DQ haplotypes were handled as single units for association and clustering, since linkage in the cohort was strong. The later analysis used no new phenotypic data to find candidate immune exposures, relying instead on TCR beta sequences and their occurrence across donors. A separate validation cohort of over 95 different subjects was used in addition to the approximately 610-subject first cohort. The study combined high-throughput TCR immunosequencing, statistical association of individual TCRs with disease status, and machine learning to predict cytomegalovirus infection status. Typing coverage varied by locus: about 620-630 donors for A, B, C, DRB1 and DQB1; about 520 for DQA1; approximately 570 for DPA1; about 450 for DPB1. A later analysis re-examined previously published TCR beta repertoires from 600 to 700 donors and added high-resolution HLA genotyping to investigate patterns of TCR occurrence. To decide whether each TCR beta V gene segment behaved as functional or pseudogenic, an earlier analysis of approximately 620 of the donors relied on high-throughput TCR beta sequencing. A later genetic analysis used genome-wide SNP genotypes for about 60% of the roughly 670 donors, treating that subset as a discovery cohort. Around 320 gigabases of sequencing data and roughly 90 million unique TCR sequences were included in an early release covering under 650 HLA-typed donors. HLA typing covered class I and class II loci at four-digit resolution. Among 300 to 500 genotyped donors of the cohort, an average of approximately 220,000 unique TCR beta nucleotide sequences was sequenced per donor, of which about 20% were non-productive. General conclusions and limits of the study: Because the 87-base-pair reads could not distinguish some IMGT-functional V segments, including TRBV6-2 and TRBV6-3, those segments were excluded. Roughly uniform sequencing depth across donors was assumed in presence/absence analyses, although this assumption may not hold. Because some donors lacked HLA typing at each locus, the association tests relied only on the typed subset. A later analysis found that HLA-associated TCR beta chains were more clonally expanded and had lower generation probabilities than equally common non-associated chains. A later analysis reported that several top co-occurrence clusters appeared linked to parvovirus B19, influenza, CMV and Epstein-Barr virus. A total of fewer than 200 TCR beta chains were listed by the study as associated with cytomegalovirus. In this cohort, only TCR beta chains were sequenced, and detectable features were limited by the absence of alpha or paired-chain data. V-gene and J-gene trimming of TCR beta chains was associated with a missense DCLRE1C variant in a later genetic analysis, and the association was replicated in an independent cohort. Specific HLA alleles were associated with 15,000 to 20,000 TCR beta sequences at a false discovery rate of 0.05 in a later analysis. The classifier was reported to diagnose cytomegalovirus status with high specificity and sensitivity in both the original cohort and the validation cohort. Strong co-occurrence of HLA alleles, especially DR and DQ, made assigning TCR associations to individual alleles difficult. A later analysis found that most CMV-associated TCR beta chains appeared HLA-restricted, with HLA associations seemingly driven largely by CMV exposure. A cluster of highly shared sequence variants was judged likely to represent a technical artifact of the sequencing pipeline. Because counts were too low, approximately 18 rarely observed V segments, including chromosome 9 orphons, were excluded from the earlier analysis of about 500 of the donors. In vitro tests confirmed that a few of the cytomegalovirus-associated TCR beta chains recognize cytomegalovirus antigens. In a later analysis, the rate of TCR association differed among HLA loci, with DRB1 alleles having the most associated TCRs and HLA-C alleles having the fewest. A further reported finding was that TCR beta sequences accurately predicted the HLA-A and HLA-B alleles for most subjects in the first cohort. The authors suggested that the approach could potentially be extended to other disease states and immunological phenotypes. Linkage disequilibrium might explain the correlated functional status among segregating V segments, but an unknown experimental factor could not be excluded. In a later genetic analysis, fewer N-insertions in productive TCRs were reported among donors in an Asian-associated ancestry cluster than the approximately 630-donor mean. While some public TCRs were present in many individuals, most TCR sequences turned up only very rarely across donors. Broadly in line with IMGT annotations, most TCR beta V segments showed up in productive rearrangements about 87% or about 30% of the time in an earlier analysis of about 500 of the donors. Immune exposure information for the cohort was limited to CMV serostatus.

Libraries came from the immunoSEQ multiplex PCR assay. For the multiplex PCR, a mixture combining 60 forward primers for TCR Vbeta segments and 13 reverse primers for TCR Jbeta segments was used. The CDR3 region of rearranged TCR beta genes was amplified from genomic DNA by a multiplex PCR assay. On the Illumina HiSeq System, the amplified TCR beta libraries were sequenced as 87-base-pair reads. The authors' analysis ran thus. Across the 670 or so repertoires, a later analysis counted roughly 77 million unique TCR beta chains, 9 million to 14 million of which were shared by at least two donors. To remove PCR and sequencing errors, raw reads were error-corrected and collapsed into unique sequences using a nearest-neighbor algorithm that merged closely related sequences. CDR3 sequences were aligned to IMGT reference sequences to assign V, D and J gene segments. For a sequence to be retained, a match of at least six nucleotides to both a V gene segment and a J gene segment was required. Rearrangements were classified as productive when the CDR3 lacked stop codons and remained in frame with V and J, and all other rearrangements were classified as non-productive. Following IMGT convention, CDR3 was defined as the stretch from the second conserved V-encoded cysteine up to the conserved J-encoded phenylalanine. Sequences without an unambiguous match to a single V gene segment were excluded from the earlier analysis of 587 of the donors. An earlier analysis of several hundred of the donors called V segments functional above 56.7% productive rearrangements and segregating when the between-donor standard deviation exceeded 5%. A statistical classification framework was developed to diagnose cytomegalovirus status using the catalog of TCR beta chain sequences. V and J gene assignment, in a later analysis, came from comparing TCR nucleotide sequences with IMGT/GENE-DB human TR gene sequences. The TCRdist pipeline was used in a later analysis to assign CDR3 sequences and most-parsimonious VDJ recombination scenarios. In a later analysis, each TCR beta chain was defined by its CDR3 amino acid sequence together with its V-gene family, and reads lacking a unique V-gene family were excluded. To address suspected cross-contamination and a sequencing artifact, a later analysis removed over 500 highly shared, low-generation-probability nucleotide sequences. For each public chain, a later analysis derived a clonal expansion index from normalized ranks of inferred template counts within each repertoire. A later analysis computed generation probabilities with a VDJ recombination model fitted to out-of-frame rearrangements, and checked the results against IGoR. In a later analysis, hypergeometric tests were used to score TCR-TCR, TCR-HLA and TCR-CMV co-occurrence, with a repertoire-size bias correction applied to TCR pairs. False discovery rates were estimated in a later analysis by permuting HLA or CMV assignments 20 times. In a later analysis, co-occurring TCRs were grouped using DBSCAN, and TCRdist sequence similarity was added for clustering within HLA-allele-positive subsets. Repertoires with fewer than 30,000 or more than 120,000 public chains were left out of co-occurrence clustering, as were five repertoires with anomalous nucleotide sharing. The table comes from immuneACCESS by way of TCRdb, which keeps in-frame sequences with V and J called. Part of the clones is missing from these tables; in studies checked, under half for an unresolved V gene and the rest for unknown reasons. The V and J calls and clone size are taken from that table; D and trimming were inferred from the DNA. Counted in this sample were 110,000 to 150,000 clones; approximately 70% of them appeared once. 1.6% of the sample is held by the ten biggest clonotypes.

In total, around 600 healthy bone marrow donors made up the cohort. At the time of sampling, all cohort members were nominally healthy, though unrecorded immune exposures were likely present. The donor tested CMV seronegative, placing the donor among the 300 to 400 seronegative members of the cohort. Every donor gave a peripheral blood sample, and the peripheral blood mononuclear cells from that sample were used for TCR beta sequencing. The Qiagen DNeasy Blood Extraction Kit was used to extract genomic DNA from the blood cell samples. The germline V gene supplies CDR1 SGHTA and CDR2 FQGTGA. V and J are truncated by 3 bases and 8 bases respectively, leaving an intervening sequence of 14 bases. The CDR3 numbers 15 residues from cysteine through phenylalanine. The read is trimmed to its CDR3 DNA, 45 bases read in frame from base 1.

The material sequenced was PBMCs. The chain was built from TRBV7-3 and TRBJ2-6; TRBD1 is perhaps the D gene, given 6 matching bases. The receptor's source is a woman in her 30s in good health and CMV-seronegative. The sequence in DNA is TGTGCCAGCAGCTTGCAACAGGGCGGAACCAACGTCCTGACTTTC. Translated, it reads CASSLQQGGTNVLTF.